This is a list of T cell receptor beta chains from one sample in a study of vaccination and CD4 T cells after COVID-19. Their antigens are not known. From the PCR reads, TCRdb called clonotypes with MiXCR, one entry per CDR3 protein. The table lists under 20,000 distinct CDR3 sequences, roughly 78% of them singletons. Material: CD4+ T cells from blood, cultured in vitro, obtained after SARS-CoV-2 vaccination. Every receptor here comes from a human donor who received a COVID-19 vaccine. Each CDR3 is given with its conserved first and last residue. Fields, in order: D gene, J gene, V gene, CDR3 protein. The D gene is left open where the match is weak.

d_gene: TRBD1
j_gene: TRBJ1-1
v_gene: TRBV5-6
CDR3aa: CASSLELTGIMNTEAFF

d_gene: -
j_gene: TRBJ1-4
v_gene: TRBV20-1
CDR3aa: CSAAQGSNEKLFF

d_gene: -
j_gene: TRBJ1-6
v_gene: TRBV7-2
CDR3aa: CASSFRAGLGNSPLHF

d_gene: TRBD1
j_gene: TRBJ2-3
v_gene: TRBV19
CDR3aa: CASSLDRRTDTQYF

d_gene: -
j_gene: TRBJ1-1
v_gene: TRBV10-1
CDR3aa: CASSVGKNTEAFF

d_gene: -
j_gene: TRBJ1-6
v_gene: TRBV2
CDR3aa: CASMGRISYNSPLHF

d_gene: TRBD1
j_gene: TRBJ1-3
v_gene: TRBV27
CDR3aa: CASSWDSSGNTIYF

d_gene: TRBD2
j_gene: TRBJ2-5
v_gene: TRBV6-1
CDR3aa: CASSEVGTRLETQYF

d_gene: TRBD1
j_gene: TRBJ2-2
v_gene: TRBV24-1
CDR3aa: CATSEVTGANTGELFF

d_gene: -
j_gene: TRBJ1-5
v_gene: TRBV6-1
CDR3aa: CASSEASGGDQPQHF

d_gene: TRBD1
j_gene: TRBJ1-2
v_gene: TRBV12-3/TRBV12-4
CDR3aa: CASSLDRGRGYGYTF

d_gene: -
j_gene: TRBJ1-2
v_gene: TRBV12-3/TRBV12-4
CDR3aa: CASSFGRASGYTF

d_gene: TRBD2
j_gene: TRBJ2-2
v_gene: TRBV6-1
CDR3aa: CASRGLAGVTGELFF

d_gene: TRBD1
j_gene: TRBJ1-4
v_gene: TRBV12-3/TRBV12-4
CDR3aa: CASTKTGGEKLFF

d_gene: -
j_gene: TRBJ1-1
v_gene: TRBV12-3/TRBV12-4
CDR3aa: CASSLMGSAAFF

d_gene: TRBD2
j_gene: TRBJ2-1
v_gene: TRBV20-1
CDR3aa: CSASGTRGYNEQFF

d_gene: TRBD1
j_gene: TRBJ1-6
v_gene: TRBV6-1
CDR3aa: CASSLDRSFYSPLHF

d_gene: -
j_gene: TRBJ1-5
v_gene: TRBV12-5
CDR3aa: CASGLLPRGGSNQPQHF

d_gene: TRBD1
j_gene: TRBJ1-2
v_gene: TRBV20-1
CDR3aa: CSAGQGGNYGYTF

d_gene: -
j_gene: TRBJ2-5
v_gene: TRBV7-7
CDR3aa: CASSLFAGETQYF

d_gene: -
j_gene: TRBJ1-1
v_gene: TRBV27
CDR3aa: CASGLSEYTEAFF

d_gene: -
j_gene: TRBJ1-2
v_gene: TRBV2
CDR3aa: CASSVNLDSDGYTF

d_gene: TRBD2
j_gene: TRBJ2-3
v_gene: TRBV19
CDR3aa: CASSGLAGGSDTQYF

d_gene: -
j_gene: TRBJ2-5
v_gene: TRBV24-1
CDR3aa: CATSEGGGPQETQYF

d_gene: -
j_gene: TRBJ1-2
v_gene: TRBV2
CDR3aa: CASSELQAGNYGYTF

d_gene: TRBD1
j_gene: TRBJ2-7
v_gene: TRBV4-1
CDR3aa: CASRQETGGLYEQYF

d_gene: -
j_gene: TRBJ2-7
v_gene: TRBV10-1
CDR3aa: CAGPGTAYKPSSYEQYF

d_gene: -
j_gene: TRBJ1-6
v_gene: TRBV19
CDR3aa: CASSSKALSPLHF

d_gene: TRBD1
j_gene: TRBJ2-2
v_gene: TRBV19
CDR3aa: CASTYRGGSGTGELFF

d_gene: TRBD2
j_gene: TRBJ2-3
v_gene: TRBV20-1
CDR3aa: CSARVPSGGSDTQYF

d_gene: -
j_gene: TRBJ2-2
v_gene: TRBV21-1
CDR3aa: CASSKEGAGLDTGELFF

d_gene: -
j_gene: TRBJ1-6
v_gene: TRBV7-8
CDR3aa: CASSLEWGRSPLHF

d_gene: -
j_gene: TRBJ2-7
v_gene: TRBV20-1
CDR3aa: CSARLGGVYEQYF

d_gene: -
j_gene: TRBJ2-2
v_gene: TRBV24-1
CDR3aa: CATSDLSRDTGELFF

d_gene: -
j_gene: TRBJ1-6
v_gene: TRBV14
CDR3aa: CASSQNLDSPLHF

d_gene: TRBD1
j_gene: TRBJ2-3
v_gene: TRBV5-1
CDR3aa: CASSLAGQVQGNADTQYF

d_gene: -
j_gene: TRBJ2-5
v_gene: TRBV20-1
CDR3aa: CSVLGTAQETQYF

d_gene: -
j_gene: TRBJ1-1
v_gene: TRBV25-1
CDR3aa: CASSEGRRGSGTEAFF

d_gene: TRBD2
j_gene: TRBJ2-3
v_gene: TRBV6-1
CDR3aa: CASIIAGGSTDTQYF

d_gene: -
j_gene: TRBJ1-1
v_gene: TRBV25-1
CDR3aa: CASSVGGWAEAFF

d_gene: -
j_gene: TRBJ1-1
v_gene: TRBV5-5
CDR3aa: CASSLYGSGRLNTEAFF

d_gene: -
j_gene: TRBJ2-5
v_gene: TRBV10-2
CDR3aa: CASKVAQRRETQYF

d_gene: -
j_gene: TRBJ1-1
v_gene: TRBV30
CDR3aa: CAWSVPWSNTKAFF

d_gene: TRBD1
j_gene: TRBJ2-2
v_gene: TRBV6-5
CDR3aa: CASSYSGGLNTGELFF

d_gene: -
j_gene: TRBJ2-7
v_gene: TRBV12-3/TRBV12-4
CDR3aa: CASSLRETPKGYEQYF

d_gene: -
j_gene: TRBJ2-2
v_gene: TRBV28
CDR3aa: CASSLWAPTQGFTGELFF

d_gene: TRBD2
j_gene: TRBJ2-7
v_gene: TRBV6-1
CDR3aa: CASSEVGLAAYEQYF

d_gene: -
j_gene: TRBJ1-1
v_gene: TRBV5-1
CDR3aa: CASSLMANTEAFF

d_gene: -
j_gene: TRBJ2-3
v_gene: TRBV24-1
CDR3aa: CATAKNPPGVLTDTQYF

d_gene: -
j_gene: TRBJ2-3
v_gene: TRBV11-2
CDR3aa: CASSLAPRGTRTDTQYF

d_gene: -
j_gene: TRBJ2-3
v_gene: TRBV24-1
CDR3aa: CATSDPAFEQGATDTQYF

d_gene: -
j_gene: TRBJ1-1
v_gene: TRBV19
CDR3aa: CASSLIRDTEAFF

d_gene: -
j_gene: TRBJ2-7
v_gene: TRBV30
CDR3aa: CAWSIPRVGRVFYEQYF

d_gene: -
j_gene: TRBJ2-3
v_gene: TRBV7-7
CDR3aa: CASSLGPGDTQYF